These 6 T cell receptor beta chains were all obtained from the same sample, sequenced in a study of Graves' ophthalmopathy and Graves' hyperthyroidism. TCR beta CDR3 amplification used RNA transcripts. HTBI primers were employed in first-round RT-PCR, then a second-round multiplex PCR followed. TCRdb fed the multiplex PCR reads into MiXCR, producing one record per CDR3 protein. The sample carries 350,000 to 400,000 distinct CDR3 sequences, 18% recorded once. Sequenced: peripheral blood. These receptors came from a woman younger than 35 with Graves' ophthalmopathy.

This clonotype was observed at least ten times. The chain has TRBV6-6 and TRBJ2-5; 8 positions agree with TRBD2. V shed 0 bases, J shed 5 bases, and the junction held 5 bases outside the gene matches. The CDR3 runs 15 residues. Per germline, CDR1 MNHNY and CDR2 SVGAGI (reference sequence). The DNA of the CDR3 is TGTGCCAGCAGTTACTCAAGGACTAGCTGGGAGACCCAGTACTTC. Translation gives CASSYSRTSWETQYF.

This clonotype was recorded at least ten times. The chain couples TRBV5-6 to TRBJ1-2; the D gene is possibly TRBD1 (5 bases). Germline V gives CDR1 SGHDT, CDR2 YYEEEE. V lost 0 bases and J 3 bases, leaving 12 bases between the germline ends. This CDR3 has 15 amino acids. As DNA, the CDR3 is TGTGCCAGCAGCTTGGCACTGGGGCTCGACTATGGCTACACCTTC. Protein sequence: CASSLALGLDYGYTF.

The sample holds many counts of this clonotype. This sequence joins TRBV7-9 and TRBJ2-5, with 8 nucleotides matching TRBD1. V shed 3 bases, J shed 4 bases, and the junction held 7 bases outside the gene matches. The CDR3 loop spans 15 amino acids. CDR1 SEHNR and CDR2 FQNEAQ come from the germline V gene (reference sequence). The CDR3 reads CASSFDRGSGETQYF. The CDR3 DNA is TGTGCCAGCAGCTTCGACAGGGGATCGGGAGAGACCCAGTACTTC.

This clonotype was counted at least ten times. The chain is built from TRBV2 and TRBJ1-1, with D unclear. Germline lookup yields CDR1 SNHLY and CDR2 FYNNEI. The CDR3 spans 11 residues. V lost 5 bases and J 8 bases, leaving 9 bases between the germline ends. This chain's CDR3 is CASSLTQEAFF. The DNA of the CDR3 is TGTGCCAGCAGTCTGACACAAGAAGCTTTCTTT. Together with reference TRBV2 and TRBJ1-1, the CDR3 gives the full variable domain: EPEVTQTPSHQVTQMGQEVILRCVPISNHLYFYWYRQILGQKVEFLVSFYNNEISEKSEIFDDQFSVERPDGSNFTLKIRSTKLEDSAMYFCASSLTQEAFFGQGTRLTVV.

This clonotype was observed many times. This sequence joins TRBV28 and TRBJ1-2; 8 nucleotides line up with TRBD1. Germline assignment: CDR1 MDHEN and CDR2 SYDVKM. J gave up 4 bases and V 8 bases, and 9 bases lay outside the gene matches. The CDR3 has 14 residues. CDR3 loop: CASLNGQGGYGYTF. DNA for the CDR3: TGTGCCAGCTTAAACGGACAGGGTGGCTATGGCTACACCTTC.

This clonotype came up many times. The genes are TRBV28 and TRBJ1-6; D gene ambiguous. The CDR3 has 15 amino acids. CDR1 is MDHEN, CDR2 SYDVKM, per germline. The V gene lost 2 bases and the J gene lost 9 bases, with 14 bases spanning the gap. This CDR3 reads CASSLGFRDPSPLHF. DNA for the CDR3: TGTGCCAGCAGTTTAGGGTTTAGGGATCCTTCACCCCTCCACTTT.